The 21 T cell receptor beta chains presented below share a single source sample, sequenced in a study of cytomegalovirus exposure and HLA in healthy donors. PCR amplification relied on 60 Vbeta primers (plus 13 Jbeta primers). The protocol was immunoSEQ multiplex PCR, while the TCRdb copy is restricted to in-frame clones and leaves out a portion. The sample totals 40,000 to 55,000 clones. Sequencing was carried out using PBMCs. All receptors come from a male donor in good health and CMV-seropositive.

The chain joins TRBV6-5 to TRBJ1-5; TRBD1 is a possible D gene (6 bases). This CDR3 has 15 amino acids. CDR1 MNHEY and CDR2 SVGAGI come from the germline V gene. Deletions cut 6 bases from V and 0 bases from J, with 12 bases between. This chain's CDR3 is CASSPGQHSNQPQHF. The CDR3 nucleotides read TGTGCCAGCAGCCCCGGACAGCATAGCAATCAGCCCCAGCATTTT.

The chain employs TRBV9 and TRBJ2-4; 10 bases fit TRBD2. This CDR3 is built from 17 residues. The germline CDR1 and CDR2 sequences are SGDLS and YYNGEE. V lost 2 bases, J lost 0 bases, and 5 bases stayed unmatched. The CDR3 region has the DNA TGTGCCAGCAGCGTTACAGCGGGGGGGCTAGCCAAAAACATTCAGTACTTC. Protein: CASSVTAGGLAKNIQYF.

The chain is built from TRBV10-3 and TRBJ2-2; 8 bases line up with TRBD2. J gave up 7 bases and V 3 bases, and 7 bases lay outside the gene matches. This CDR3 comprises 15 residues. Germline CDR1 is ENHRY and CDR2 is SYGVKD. The CDR3 bases are TGTGCCATCAGTGAAAGAGCGGGGGAACTCGGGGAGCTGTTTTTT. It is translated as CAISERAGELGELFF.

The rearrangement links TRBV9 to TRBJ2-7, with 7 bases that match TRBD1. V dropped 4 bases and J dropped 2; count of bases not matched to a gene: 9. This CDR3 has 15 residues. CDR1 is SGDLS, CDR2 YYNGEE, per germline. In DNA, the CDR3 is TGTGCCAGCAGCCTCGGACAGGACGAACCCTACGAGCAGTACTTC. It yields the protein CASSLGQDEPYEQYF.

The rearrangement joins TRBV7-6 to TRBJ2-7; TRBD2 agrees at 9 bases. There are 16 residues in the CDR3. Per germline, CDR1 SGHVS and CDR2 FNYEAQ. V shed 5 bases, J shed 3 bases, and the junction held 11 bases outside the gene matches. CDR3 loop: CASSLGVGLAGYEQYF. DNA of the CDR3: TGTGCCAGCAGCCTGGGGGTGGGACTAGCAGGCTACGAGCAGTACTTC.

CDR3 bases: TGTGCCAGCAGCACCCAGGGCCCAAGGGATACGCAGTATTTT. Translating gives CASSTQGPRDTQYF. The V call is TRBV7-8, the J call TRBJ2-3; a weak D match, TRBD1 (5 bases). The CDR3 has 14 amino acids. The V gene lost 5 bases and the J gene lost 6 bases, with 15 bases spanning the gap. From germline, CDR1 is SGHVS and CDR2 FQNEAQ.

V and J are TRBV20-1 and TRBJ1-3; 7 positions match TRBD1. In germline, CDR1 is DFQATT, CDR2 SNEGSKA (reference sequence). This CDR3 spans 11 amino acids. The V segment lost 6 bases and the J segment 8 bases; nucleotides outside the gene matches: 4. Here the CDR3 DNA reads TGCAGTGCAGTCAGGGGGGACACCATATATTTT. Translating it yields CSAVRGDTIYF.

The chain couples TRBV5-8 to TRBJ2-3, with 11 nucleotides matching TRBD1. J gave up 3 bases and V 3 bases, and 0 bases lay outside the gene matches. In germline, CDR1 is SGHTS, CDR2 YDEGEE. The CDR3 consists of 14 residues. CDR3 region: CASSWDRGTDTQYF. The CDR3 region has the DNA TGTGCCAGCAGCTGGGACAGGGGGACAGATACGCAGTATTTT.

The chain carries TRBV30 and TRBJ1-6; D unclear. Germline CDR1 is GTSNPN and CDR2 is SVGIG (reference sequence). The CDR3 is 12 residues long. V lost 1 base to trimming and J lost 9 bases, with 7 bases between them. CDR3 in DNA: TGTGCCTGGAGTGAGCTCACTTCACCCCTCCACTTT. Translated, it gives CAWSELTSPLHF.

The chain carries TRBV7-9 and TRBJ1-4, with TRBD1 matching over 10 bases. CDR3 length equals 15 residues. Germline CDR1 and CDR2: SEHNR and FQNEAQ (reference sequence). The junction had 12 bases not matched to a gene; V was cut back by 7 bases and J by 10 bases. The CDR3 is CASTPATGGAGKLFF. As DNA, the CDR3 is TGTGCCAGCACCCCAGCGACAGGGGGCGCAGGAAAACTGTTTTTT.

V usage is TRBV7-9 and J usage is TRBJ1-1; D ambiguous. Trimming removed 2 bases from V and 1 base from J, with 8 bases in between. Germline V gene data show CDR1 as SEHNR and CDR2 as FQNEAQ (reference sequence). The CDR3 totals 14 residues. Here the CDR3 reads CASSLRAGNTEAFF. The CDR3 nucleotides are TGTGCCAGCAGCTTACGCGCGGGGAACACTGAAGCTTTCTTT. The whole variable domain, filled in from reference TRBV7-9 and TRBJ1-1, reads DTGVSQNPRHKITKRGQNVTFRCDPISEHNRLYWYRQTLGQGPEFLTYFQNEAQLEKSRLLSDRFSAERPKGSFSTLEIQRTEQGDSAMYLCASSLRAGNTEAFFGQGTRLTVV.

The J gene is TRBJ2-2, the V gene TRBV30; D might be TRBD1 (5 bases). The CDR3 consists of 14 residues. The germline V gene has CDR1 GTSNPN and CDR2 SVGIG (reference sequence). Trimming took off 3 bases at V and 1 base at J, with 9 bases between the two ends. The CDR3 reads CAWRTAENTGELFF. As DNA, the CDR3 is TGTGCCTGGAGGACAGCAGAGAACACCGGGGAGCTGTTTTTT.

The chain recombines TRBV28 with TRBJ1-5; D not certain. The CDR3 runs to 11 residues. Germline CDR1 MDHEN, CDR2 SYDVKM. Trimming removed 5 bases at V and 11 bases at J, with 10 bases between. The CDR3 DNA sequence: TGTGCCAGCAGTGCTCGAAGCGCCCAGCATTTT. It translates to CASSARSAQHF.

The chain has TRBV5-1 and TRBJ2-3, with D unresolved. This CDR3 has 14 amino acids. V gave up 2 bases and J gave up 4 bases, with 11 bases separating them. Germline V gene sequence: CDR1 SGHRS, CDR2 YFSETQ. The CDR3 DNA follows: TGCGCCAGCAGCTTTGCGGTTGTCGCAGATACGCAGTATTTT. Encoded protein: CASSFAVVADTQYF.

J is TRBJ2-5 and V is TRBV9, with TRBD1 matching over 8 bases. The germline gives CDR1 SGDLS, CDR2 YYNGEE. The CDR3 length is 15 residues. The V gene end was trimmed by 1 base and the J gene end by 3 bases; junction bases not matched to a gene: 5. CDR3 sequence: CASSVTGQGKETQYF. In DNA form, the CDR3 reads TGTGCCAGCAGCGTAACCGGACAGGGTAAAGAGACCCAGTACTTC.

The chain recombines TRBV5-1 with TRBJ1-1, with a possible D match to TRBD1 (5 bases). V dropped 4 bases and J dropped 7 bases, with 14 bases sitting between them. CDR1 is SGHRS, CDR2 YFSETQ, per germline. The CDR3 totals 13 residues. The CDR3 DNA follows: TGCGCCAGCAGCGAGACTAGGAGGGGTGAAGCTTTCTTT. Translated: CASSETRRGEAFF.

This chain links TRBV27 with TRBJ2-5; tentatively, D is TRBD1 (6 bases). TRBJ2-7 matches the DNA end more closely, so the J call is doubtful. Germline-derived CDR1 and CDR2 are MNHEY and SMNVEV (reference sequence). This CDR3 region has 14 residues. In nucleotides, the CDR3 is TGTGCCAGCAGTTTCGCAGGGGCCGCCTACGAGCAGTACTTC. Residues: CASSFAGAAYEQYF.

Here the CDR3 DNA reads TGTGCCAGCAGCTCCCCCTGGACAGCTTACGAGCAGTACTTC. Amino acids: CASSSPWTAYEQYF. The chain links TRBV28 to TRBJ2-7; TRBD1 might be the D (6 bases). Trimming pared 6 bases from V and 4 bases from J, leaving 16 bases between. CDR1 is MDHEN and CDR2 is SYDVKM in the germline V gene. The CDR3 totals 14 residues.

The chain is built from TRBV7-8 and TRBJ2-4, with 7 bases that match TRBD2. The V gene end was trimmed by 4 bases and the J gene end by 9 bases; junction bases not matched to a gene: 9. The CDR3 runs 14 residues. Germline loops: CDR1 SGHVS, CDR2 FQNEAQ. CDR3 DNA sequence: TGTGCCAGCAGCTCGCGGGCGGGGGAGAGCATTCAGTACTTC. This codes for CASSSRAGESIQYF. The full variable domain, completed using reference TRBV7-8 and TRBJ2-4, is GAGVSQSPRYKVAKRGQDVALRCDPISGHVSLFWYQQALGQGPEFLTYFQNEAQLDKSGLPSDRFFAERPEGSVSTLKIQRTQQEDSAVYLCASSSRAGESIQYFGAGTRLSVL.

In DNA form, the CDR3 reads TGCGCCAGCACTTTTGACTCGTACACTAACTATGGCTACACCTTC. This encodes CASTFDSYTNYGYTF. The V and J genes are TRBV5-1 and TRBJ1-2; no reliable D call. The CDR3 loop spans 15 amino acids. The V end was cut by 6 bases, the J end by 0 bases, with 15 bases between. Germline lookup yields CDR1 SGHRS and CDR2 YFSETQ.

The chain employs TRBV29-1 and TRBJ1-2, with TRBD1 as a possible D gene (6 bases). CDR1 and CDR2 (germline): SQVTM, ANQGSEA. This CDR3 comprises 12 residues. With 5 bases removed from V and 1 base from J, the gap between germline ends came to 8 bases. The CDR3 coding sequence is TGCAGCGTTCAGGACAGTAACTATGGCTACACCTTC. Residues: CSVQDSNYGYTF.